The rows below give T cell receptor beta chains drawn from one sample of a study of shared clonotypes between healthy human individuals. Sequencing was performed with immunoSEQ multiplex PCR; in TCRdb, only in-frame clones are kept and a portion is missing. The sample holds some 2 million clones; just under 95% are singletons and the top ten take 0.85% to 1.2%. The sequenced sample was naive CD8+ T cells sorted from blood. The receptor source for this set is a young man in good health. Each CDR3 is given with its conserved first and last residue. D genes are given only for firm matches. Clone size is not always given. Where it is, it says once, few, many or a class for expanded clones.

clone size: .
J gene: TRBJ2-7
V gene: TRBV28
D gene: .
CDR3 protein: CASSLDSPPEQYF
CDR3 DNA: TGTGCCAGCAGTTTAGACTCCCCCCCCGAGCAGTACTTC

clone size: .
J gene: TRBJ2-2
V gene: TRBV9
D gene: .
CDR3 protein: CASSTSSGPETGELFF
CDR3 DNA: TGTGCCAGCAGCACATCTTCCGGCCCTGAAACCGGGGAGCTGTTTTTT

clone size: .
J gene: TRBJ1-3
V gene: TRBV18
D gene: .
CDR3 protein: CASSLGRFSGNTIYF
CDR3 DNA: TGTGCCAGCTCACTTGGCAGATTCTCTGGAAACACCATATATTTT

clone size: .
J gene: TRBJ2-3
V gene: TRBV28
D gene: .
CDR3 protein: CASRSLASADTQYF
CDR3 DNA: TGTGCCAGCAGGAGTCTAGCGTCGGCAGATACGCAGTATTTT

clone size: .
J gene: TRBJ2-1
V gene: TRBV2
D gene: .
CDR3 protein: CASSEVGGSSYNEQFF
CDR3 DNA: TGTGCCAGCAGTGAAGTTGGGGGGAGCTCCTACAATGAGCAGTTCTTC

clone size: .
J gene: TRBJ2-1
V gene: TRBV6-5
D gene: .
CDR3 protein: CASSYVPGLFNEQFF
CDR3 DNA: TGTGCCAGCAGTTACGTCCCCGGACTATTCAATGAGCAGTTCTTC

clone size: .
J gene: TRBJ1-2
V gene: TRBV7-9
D gene: .
CDR3 protein: CASSPRDRGDYGYTF
CDR3 DNA: TGTGCCAGCAGCCCCCGCGACAGAGGAGACTATGGCTACACCTTC

clone size: .
J gene: TRBJ2-7
V gene: TRBV13
D gene: .
CDR3 protein: CASSFEGAYEQYF
CDR3 DNA: TGTGCCAGCAGCTTTGAGGGAGCCTACGAGCAGTACTTC

clone size: .
J gene: TRBJ1-1
V gene: TRBV5-8
D gene: .
CDR3 protein: CASSFRTKNTEAFF
CDR3 DNA: TGTGCCAGCAGCTTCAGAACAAAGAACACTGAAGCTTTCTTT

clone size: .
J gene: TRBJ2-5
V gene: TRBV7-8
D gene: TRBD1
CDR3 protein: CASSPPRDRVETQYF
CDR3 DNA: TGTGCCAGCAGCCCTCCCCGGGACAGGGTGGAGACCCAGTACTTC

clone size: .
J gene: TRBJ2-2
V gene: TRBV7-9
D gene: .
CDR3 protein: CASSLLGELFF
CDR3 DNA: TGTGCCAGCAGCTTACTCGGGGAGCTGTTTTTT

clone size: once
J gene: TRBJ1-6
V gene: TRBV5-6
D gene: .
CDR3 protein: CASSLGGLGSPLHF
CDR3 DNA: TGTGCCAGCAGCCTCGGGGGGCTAGGTTCACCCCTCCACTTT

clone size: .
J gene: TRBJ2-1
V gene: TRBV5-1
D gene: .
CDR3 protein: CASSLGSSTPEQFF
CDR3 DNA: TGCGCCAGCAGCTTAGGGTCTAGTACACCTGAGCAGTTCTTC

clone size: once
J gene: TRBJ1-2
V gene: TRBV6-5
D gene: TRBD1
CDR3 protein: CASSTGEDGYTF
CDR3 DNA: TGTGCCAGCAGTACAGGGGAGGATGGCTACACCTTC

clone size: once
J gene: TRBJ2-7
V gene: TRBV15
D gene: TRBD1
CDR3 protein: CATSRVGTGDEQYF
CDR3 DNA: TGTGCCACCAGCAGAGTTGGGACAGGGGACGAGCAGTACTTC

clone size: .
J gene: TRBJ2-7
V gene: TRBV19
D gene: .
CDR3 protein: CASSITATYEQYF
CDR3 DNA: TGTGCCAGTAGTATTACTGCCACTTACGAGCAGTACTTC

clone size: .
J gene: TRBJ2-7
V gene: TRBV5-4
D gene: TRBD2
CDR3 protein: CASSFSAGVPDIYSYEQYF
CDR3 DNA: TGTGCCAGCAGCTTCAGTGCGGGAGTACCAGATATTTACTCCTACGAGCAGTACTTC

clone size: .
J gene: TRBJ1-4
V gene: TRBV5-6
D gene: TRBD1
CDR3 protein: CASSAGQGVEKLFF
CDR3 DNA: TGTGCCAGCAGCGCGGGACAGGGCGTAGAAAAACTGTTTTTT

clone size: .
J gene: TRBJ2-7
V gene: TRBV5-1
D gene: .
CDR3 protein: CASSLRVHSYEQYF
CDR3 DNA: TGCGCCAGCAGCTTGAGGGTTCACTCCTACGAGCAGTACTTC

clone size: .
J gene: TRBJ2-7
V gene: TRBV14
D gene: .
CDR3 protein: CASSRPTSYEQYF
CDR3 DNA: TGTGCCAGCAGCCGCCCGACATCCTACGAGCAGTACTTC

clone size: .
J gene: TRBJ2-5
V gene: TRBV13
D gene: TRBD2
CDR3 protein: CASSLAGLAGSWTETQYF
CDR3 DNA: TGTGCCAGCAGCTTAGCCGGACTAGCGGGGTCGTGGACAGAGACCCAGTACTTC

clone size: .
J gene: TRBJ1-3
V gene: TRBV19
D gene: .
CDR3 protein: CATATTRSGNTIYF
CDR3 DNA: TGTGCCACCGCCACGACACGCTCTGGAAACACCATATATTTT

clone size: .
J gene: TRBJ2-5
V gene: TRBV28
D gene: TRBD1
CDR3 protein: CASSSMTGTLQETQYF
CDR3 DNA: TGTGCCAGCAGTTCAATGACAGGGACCCTGCAAGAGACCCAGTACTTC

clone size: .
J gene: TRBJ1-2
V gene: TRBV28
D gene: .
CDR3 protein: CASSTGITGYGYTF
CDR3 DNA: TGTGCCAGCAGTACGGGGATAACGGGCTATGGCTACACCTTC

clone size: .
J gene: TRBJ1-1
V gene: TRBV6-5
D gene: .
CDR3 protein: CATRGGVGYTEAFF
CDR3 DNA: TGTGCCACCCGAGGGGGGGTAGGGTACACTGAAGCTTTCTTT

clone size: .
J gene: TRBJ2-7
V gene: TRBV28
D gene: TRBD1
CDR3 protein: CASSSGTVRYEQYF
CDR3 DNA: TGTGCCAGCAGTTCCGGGACAGTACGCTACGAGCAGTACTTC

clone size: once
J gene: TRBJ2-7
V gene: TRBV7-2
D gene: .
CDR3 protein: CASSLFVRGSYEQYF
CDR3 DNA: TGTGCCAGCAGCTTATTTGTCCGGGGTTCCTACGAGCAGTACTTC

clone size: .
J gene: TRBJ1-1
V gene: TRBV15
D gene: .
CDR3 protein: CATSRDHPGMNTEAFF
CDR3 DNA: TGTGCCACCAGCAGAGATCATCCGGGGATGAACACTGAAGCTTTCTTT

clone size: once
J gene: TRBJ1-1
V gene: TRBV6-5
D gene: .
CDR3 protein: CASSSGLLNTEAFF
CDR3 DNA: TGTGCCAGCAGTTCCGGACTCCTCAACACTGAAGCTTTCTTT

clone size: .
J gene: TRBJ2-6
V gene: TRBV5-1
D gene: TRBD2
CDR3 protein: CASSSSGGGATNVLTF
CDR3 DNA: TGCGCCAGCAGCTCTTCCGGGGGAGGGGCGACCAACGTCCTGACTTTC

clone size: .
J gene: TRBJ2-7
V gene: TRBV7-7
D gene: TRBD2
CDR3 protein: CASSLMREGSHEQYF
CDR3 DNA: TGTGCTAGCAGCTTAATGCGGGAGGGGTCCCACGAGCAGTACTTC

clone size: .
J gene: TRBJ1-1
V gene: TRBV29-1
D gene: TRBD1
CDR3 protein: CSVNRQGRDTEAFF
CDR3 DNA: TGCAGCGTCAACCGACAGGGACGAGACACTGAAGCTTTCTTT

clone size: .
J gene: TRBJ2-1
V gene: TRBV6-6
D gene: .
CDR3 protein: CASSSRAQDTYNEQFF
CDR3 DNA: TGTGCCAGCAGTTCCCGGGCCCAGGATACATACAATGAGCAGTTCTTC

clone size: .
J gene: TRBJ1-3
V gene: TRBV30
D gene: .
CDR3 protein: CAWSGGILLSGNTIYF
CDR3 DNA: TGTGCCTGGAGTGGGGGAATCCTACTCTCTGGAAACACCATATATTTT

clone size: .
J gene: TRBJ2-7
V gene: TRBV19
D gene: TRBD2
CDR3 protein: CASSMLASGYEQYF
CDR3 DNA: TGTGCCAGTAGTATGCTCGCTAGCGGTTACGAGCAGTACTTC

clone size: .
J gene: TRBJ1-4
V gene: TRBV9
D gene: TRBD1
CDR3 protein: CASSEWTGGTTNEKLFF
CDR3 DNA: TGTGCCAGCAGCGAGTGGACAGGGGGCACCACTAATGAAAAACTGTTTTTT

clone size: .
J gene: TRBJ2-1
V gene: TRBV5-6
D gene: .
CDR3 protein: CASSFLVGANEQFF
CDR3 DNA: TGTGCCAGCAGCTTCCTAGTTGGAGCCAATGAGCAGTTCTTC

clone size: .
J gene: TRBJ2-5
V gene: TRBV9
D gene: TRBD2
CDR3 protein: CASSVPIGGLGDKETQYF
CDR3 DNA: TGTGCCAGCAGCGTCCCCATCGGGGGGTTAGGGGATAAAGAGACCCAGTACTTC

clone size: .
J gene: TRBJ1-6
V gene: TRBV6-5
D gene: .
CDR3 protein: CASSYSTSSPLHF
CDR3 DNA: TGTGCCAGCAGTTACTCGACATCCTCACCCCTCCACTTT

clone size: .
J gene: TRBJ2-7
V gene: TRBV19
D gene: TRBD1
CDR3 protein: CASSLGQGNEQYF
CDR3 DNA: TGTGCCAGTAGTCTTGGACAGGGAAACGAGCAGTACTTC